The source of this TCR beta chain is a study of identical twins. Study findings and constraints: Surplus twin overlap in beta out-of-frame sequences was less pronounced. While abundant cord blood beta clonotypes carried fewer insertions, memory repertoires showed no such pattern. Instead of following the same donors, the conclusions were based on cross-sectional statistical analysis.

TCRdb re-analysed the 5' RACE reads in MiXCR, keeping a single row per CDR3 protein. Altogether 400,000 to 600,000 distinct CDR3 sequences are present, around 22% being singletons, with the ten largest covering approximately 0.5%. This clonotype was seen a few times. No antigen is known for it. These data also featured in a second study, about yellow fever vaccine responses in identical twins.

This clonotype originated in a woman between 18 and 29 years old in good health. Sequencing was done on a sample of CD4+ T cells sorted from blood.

CDR3: CASTKLFF. The CDR3 nucleotides are TGTGCCAGCACGAAGCTGTTTTTT. The V gene is TRBV7-9, the J gene TRBJ2-2; D is uncertain. Germline lookup yields CDR1 SEHNR and CDR2 FQNEAQ (reference sequence). The CDR3 contains 8 residues. V was shortened by 7 bases and J by 12 bases, with 3 bases between the two germline ends. Based on the CDR3 plus reference TRBV7-9 and TRBJ2-2, the full variable domain is DTGVSQNPRHKITKRGQNVTFRCDPISEHNRLYWYRQTLGQGPEFLTYFQNEAQLEKSRLLSDRFSAERPKGSFSTLEIQRTEQGDSAMYLCASTKLFFGEGSRLTVL.